Reported below is one TCR beta chain. This receptor's antigen is unknown. Qualities for individual bases were not recorded, and no much larger clone is one base off. This record belongs to a study of control samples from healthy donors and cancer patients (dated by TCRdb to about 2020). The library was obtained by the immunoSEQ multiplex PCR assay. The table was pulled from immuneACCESS by TCRdb, which kept in-frame rearrangements only. Such tables lose some clones; where checked, under half of the loss comes from unresolved V genes, and the rest has no known cause. The sample includes roughly 50,000 clones, with around 95% observed a single time. About 2% of the sample is taken by the ten largest. Sequenced material: blood. This TCR was recovered from a woman in her thirties in good health.

This receptor has the CDR3 CASSIAGQGTYGYTF. The nucleotide sequence reads TGTGCCAGTAGTATCGCGGGACAGGGGACCTATGGCTACACCTTC. The V gene is TRBV19 and the J gene is TRBJ1-2; 10 central bases correspond to TRBD1. Relative to germline, V is missing 3 bases and J is missing 4 bases, with 5 bases of the junction outside any gene match. The germline V gene (reference sequence) specifies LNHDA as CDR1 and SQIVND as CDR2. The CDR3, from cysteine to phenylalanine, totals 15 residues. Only the CDR3 region is kept as DNA, spanning 45 bases read in frame from base 1.